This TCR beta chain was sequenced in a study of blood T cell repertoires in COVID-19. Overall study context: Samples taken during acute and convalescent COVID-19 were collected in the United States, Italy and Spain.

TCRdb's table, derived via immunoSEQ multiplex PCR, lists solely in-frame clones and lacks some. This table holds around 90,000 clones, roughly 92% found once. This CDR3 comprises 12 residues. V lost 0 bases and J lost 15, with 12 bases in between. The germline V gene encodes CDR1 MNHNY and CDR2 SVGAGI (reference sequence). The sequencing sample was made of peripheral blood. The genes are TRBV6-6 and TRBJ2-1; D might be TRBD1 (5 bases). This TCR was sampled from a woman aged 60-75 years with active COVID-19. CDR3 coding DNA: TGTGCCAGCAGTTACTCGACGGACAATCCGTTCTTC. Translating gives CASSYSTDNPFF.